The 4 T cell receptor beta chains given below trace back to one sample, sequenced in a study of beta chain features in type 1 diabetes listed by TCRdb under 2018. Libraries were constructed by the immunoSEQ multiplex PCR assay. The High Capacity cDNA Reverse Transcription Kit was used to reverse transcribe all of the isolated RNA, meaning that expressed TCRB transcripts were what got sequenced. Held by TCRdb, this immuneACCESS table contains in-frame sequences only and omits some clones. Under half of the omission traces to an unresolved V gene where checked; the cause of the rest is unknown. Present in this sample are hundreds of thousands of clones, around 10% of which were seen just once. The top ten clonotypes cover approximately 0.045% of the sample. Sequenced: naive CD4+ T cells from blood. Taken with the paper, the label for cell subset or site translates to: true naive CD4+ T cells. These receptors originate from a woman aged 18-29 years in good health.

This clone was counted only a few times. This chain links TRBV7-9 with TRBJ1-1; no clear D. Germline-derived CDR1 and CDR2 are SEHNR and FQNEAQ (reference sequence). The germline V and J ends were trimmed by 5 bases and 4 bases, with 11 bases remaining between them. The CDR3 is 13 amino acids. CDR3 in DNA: TGTGCCAGCAGCCAACTAGGTTCCACTGAAGCTTTCTTT. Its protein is CASSQLGSTEAFF. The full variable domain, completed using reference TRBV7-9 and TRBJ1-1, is DTGVSQNPRHKITKRGQNVTFRCDPISEHNRLYWYRQTLGQGPEFLTYFQNEAQLEKSRLLSDRFSAERPKGSFSTLEIQRTEQGDSAMYLCASSQLGSTEAFFGQGTRLTVV.

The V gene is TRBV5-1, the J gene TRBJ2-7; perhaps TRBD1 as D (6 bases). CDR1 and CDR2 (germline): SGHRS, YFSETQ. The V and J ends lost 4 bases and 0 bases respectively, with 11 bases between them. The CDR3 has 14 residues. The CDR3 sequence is CASSRDTSSYEQYF. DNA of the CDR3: TGCGCCAGCAGCCGGGACACTAGCTCCTACGAGCAGTACTTC.

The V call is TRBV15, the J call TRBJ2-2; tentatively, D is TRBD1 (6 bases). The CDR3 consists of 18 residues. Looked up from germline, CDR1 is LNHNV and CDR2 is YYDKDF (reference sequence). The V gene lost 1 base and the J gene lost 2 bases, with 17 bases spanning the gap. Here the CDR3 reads CATSRGGPGRINTGELFF. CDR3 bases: TGTGCCACCAGCAGAGGGGGGCCGGGACGGATAAACACCGGGGAGCTGTTTTTT.

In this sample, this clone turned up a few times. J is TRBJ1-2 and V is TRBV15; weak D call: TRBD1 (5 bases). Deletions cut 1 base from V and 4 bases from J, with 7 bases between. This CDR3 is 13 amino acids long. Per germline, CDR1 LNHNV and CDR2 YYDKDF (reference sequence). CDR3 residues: CATSRAGPYGYTF. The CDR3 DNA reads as TGTGCCACCAGCAGAGCGGGACCCTATGGCTACACCTTC.